This TCR beta chain derives from a study of blood T cell repertoires in COVID-19. Libraries were prepared by immunoSEQ multiplex PCR; TCRdb keeps only in-frame clonotypes and omits some of them. The data hold about 210,000 clones, with just under 90% observed a single time. CDR3 size: 16 residues. The cohort comprised adults aged roughly 18 to 90 years residing in around 25 US areas. The genes are TRBV7-5 and TRBJ1-5. TRBV7-5 is classified as a pseudogene. The sequencing sample was made of PBMCs or T cells enriched from blood (not recorded which). The sequence derives from a man aged 25-45 years who had recovered from COVID-19. Here the CDR3 reads CARSPGREIGNQPQHF. The CDR3 bases are TGTGCCAGAAGCCCCGGACGGGAGATTGGCAATCAGCCCCAGCATTTT.